This TCR beta chain stems from a study of T cells in Graves' hyperthyroidism and ophthalmopathy. Whole-study results and caveats: Also found in blood were most expanded thyroid clonotypes above 0.001.

TCR beta CDR3 region amplification was performed from RNA transcripts. The HTBI set primed first-round TCR CDR3 RT-PCR. TCRdb analysed the multiplex PCR reads with MiXCR anew, one entry per CDR3 protein. The data hold 390,000 or so distinct CDR3 sequences, with under 15% observed a single time. A word on this clonotype: Its specificity is not known.

There are 14 residues in the CDR3. The ends were cut back, 0 bases at V and 7 bases at J, with 9 bases in the middle. Germline CDR1 is MGHDK and CDR2 is SYGVNS. Used for diagnoses were clinical symptoms, serum thyroxine and TRAb, thyroid ultrasound and orbital computed tomography. The source material was blood. This receptor was taken from a man aged 18 to 30 with Graves' ophthalmopathy. The chain combines TRBV25-1 with TRBJ1-4; D remains unclear. The CDR3 DNA reads as TGTGCCAGCAGTGAATACGCAACATTTGAAAAACTGTTTTTT. As protein: CASSEYATFEKLFF.